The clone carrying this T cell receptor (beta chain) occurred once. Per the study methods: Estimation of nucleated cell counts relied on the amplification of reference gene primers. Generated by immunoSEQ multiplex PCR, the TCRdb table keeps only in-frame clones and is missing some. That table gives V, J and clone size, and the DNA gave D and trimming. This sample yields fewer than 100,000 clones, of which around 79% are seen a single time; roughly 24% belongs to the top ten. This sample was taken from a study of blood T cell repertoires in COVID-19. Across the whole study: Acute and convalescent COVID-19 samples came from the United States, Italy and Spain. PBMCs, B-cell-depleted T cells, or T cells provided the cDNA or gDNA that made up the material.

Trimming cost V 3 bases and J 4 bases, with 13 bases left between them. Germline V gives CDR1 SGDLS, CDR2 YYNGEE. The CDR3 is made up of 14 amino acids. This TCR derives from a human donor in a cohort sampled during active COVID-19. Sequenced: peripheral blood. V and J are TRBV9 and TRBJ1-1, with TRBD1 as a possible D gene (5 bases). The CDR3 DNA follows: TGTGCCAGCAGCGCCACCGTGGGGGGCACTGAAGCTTTCTTT. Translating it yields CASSATVGGTEAFF. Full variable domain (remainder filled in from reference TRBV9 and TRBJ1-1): DSGVTQTPKHLITATGQRVTLRCSPRSGDLSVYWYQQSLDQGLQFLIQYYNGEERAKGNILERFSAQQFPDLHSELNLSSLELGDSALYFCASSATVGGTEAFFGQGTRLTVV.